The rows below give T cell receptor beta chains drawn from one sample of a study of regulatory T cells after allogeneic stem cell transplantation. TCRdb reanalysed the 5' RACE reads using MiXCR and keeps one entry per CDR3 protein. The sample shows 4,500 or so distinct CDR3 sequences, more than 95% of them seen only once. The sample was sorted CD4+ T cells from blood (whether regulatory or conventional is not recorded), taken 30 days after allogeneic stem cell transplant. The receptors derive from a human patient who had an allogeneic stem cell transplant, so the T cells may come from the graft donor. Each CDR3 is given with its conserved first and last residue. A D gene is named only where the DNA matches it firmly. Some rows mark clone size as missing; the rest say once, few, many or name a class of expanded clone.

j_call	d_call	v_call	clone_size	cdr3_aa	cdr3_nt
TRBJ2-5	NA	TRBV6-5	NA	CASRAVAARAGAQYF	TGTGCCAGCAGGGCCGTGGCGGCACGGGCGGGTGCGCAGTACTTC
TRBJ2-7	TRBD1	TRBV5-1	NA	CASTQGAFYEQYF	TGCGCCAGCACTCAGGGGGCTTTCTACGAGCAGTACTTC
TRBJ2-1	NA	TRBV5-5	NA	CTSSLVARGPGDEQFF	TGTACCAGCAGCTTGGTCGCGCGGGGCCCCGGCGATGAGCAGTTCTTC
TRBJ1-2	NA	TRBV5-1	NA	CASRLQGQKDGYTF	TGCGCCAGCAGGTTGCAGGGGCAGAAAGATGGCTACACCTTC
TRBJ2-7	TRBD2	TRBV5-1	NA	CASHTGTSGNDYEQYF	TGCGCCAGTCACACTGGGACTAGCGGGAACGACTACGAGCAGTACTTC
TRBJ1-1	NA	TRBV20-1	NA	CSARTPGATREGAAEAFF	TGCAGTGCTAGAACCCCAGGGGCTACTCGAGAGGGAGCGGCTGAGGCTTTCTTT
TRBJ2-1	TRBD1	TRBV29-1	NA	CSVTHGTGSFYIEQFF	TGCAGCGTGACCCACGGGACAGGCAGCTTCTACATTGAGCAGTTCTTC
TRBJ2-2	TRBD1	TRBV20-1	NA	CSASWGRDRTGGIGELFF	TGCAGTGCTAGCTGGGGCCGCGACAGGACAGGCGGCATCGGGGAGCTGTTTTTT
TRBJ2-7	NA	TRBV5-1	NA	CTTSRSAGTGSYEEYF	TGCACTACCAGCCGATCCGCCGGAACAGGATCTTACGAGGAGTACTTC
TRBJ2-2	NA	TRBV5-1	NA	CNSSAGTTNEKLFF	TGCAACAGCAGTGCCGGCACGACCAATGAAAAGCTGTTTTTT
TRBJ2-1	NA	TRBV5-5	NA	CASSLVARGPEKEQFF	TGTGCCAGCAGCTTGGTCGCGCGGGGCCCGGAGAAGGAGCAGTTCTTC
TRBJ1-5	NA	TRBV24-1	NA	CATIEGSYSSQPQHF	TGTGCCACCATTGAGGGAAGTTATAGCAGTCAGCCCCAGCATTTT
TRBJ2-3	TRBD2	TRBV20-1	once	CSARSPAGEGDTQYF	TGCAGTGCTAGAAGTCCAGCGGGGGAGGGGGATACGCAGTATTTC
TRBJ2-7	TRBD1	TRBV5-1	NA	CASSRAAGTEYYEQYF	TGCGCCAGCAGCCGAGCCGCAGGGACAGAATACTACGAGCAGTACTTC
TRBJ1-2	NA	TRBV5-1	once	CASRLRGGNYGYNF	TGCGCCAGCAGGTTGCGGGGGGGGAACTATGGCTACAACTTC
TRBJ2-5	NA	TRBV5-4	NA	CASSRGHSDETQYF	TGTGCCAGCAGCAGGGGCCACAGCGACGAGACGCAGTACTTC
TRBJ2-1	NA	TRBV3-1	NA	CASNQDNDDQFF	TGTGCCAGCAACCAAGATAACGATGACCAGTTCTTC
TRBJ2-3	NA	TRBV2	NA	CASSFHRADTLYF	TGTGCCAGCAGTTTCCACAGGGCAGATACACTGTATTTT
TRBJ2-2	TRBD2	TRBV7-2	NA	CSCSHRGGGTGELFF	TGTTCCTGCAGCCACCGGGGGGGAGGCACCGGGGAGCTGTTTTTT
TRBJ1-5	NA	TRBV5-5	NA	CASCWAWRGMSSNEPQHF	TGCGCCAGCTGCTGGGCCTGGAGGGGGATGAGTAGCAATGAGCCCCAGCATTTT
TRBJ1-1	NA	TRBV6-2/TRBV6-3	NA	CASSLAGMKNEAFF	TGTGCCAGCAGTCTGGCAGGGATGAAGAATGAAGCTTTCTTT
TRBJ2-7	NA	TRBV20-1	NA	CSAEDAGQFVKQYF	TGCAGTGCTGAAGACGCAGGGCAGTTCGTGAAGCAGTACTTC
TRBJ2-5	NA	TRBV20-1	NA	CSATPASGDQETQFF	TGCAGTGCCACACCGGCGAGCGGCGACCAAGAGACCCAATTCTTC
TRBJ2-2	NA	TRBV2	NA	CPSSSDLTGFVGELFF	TGTCCCAGCAGCAGCGACCTAACGGGGTTCGTAGGCGAGCTGTTCTTT
TRBJ2-5	NA	TRBV6-5	few	CASSPRDGQDTQYF	TGTGCCAGCAGTCCGCGGGACGGCCAAGATACCCAGTACTTC
TRBJ2-5	NA	TRBV20-1	once	CSAAPTGGEQETQVF	TGCAGTGCCGCGCCGACTGGCGGCGAGCAAGAAACCCAGGTCTTC
TRBJ1-2	TRBD1	TRBV5-1	NA	CASSPPGGLNDGCPF	TGCGCCAGCAGCCCTCCAGGGGGACTGAATGATGGCTGCCCCTTC
TRBJ2-5	NA	TRBV5-6	NA	CGSSPEGQGKETQHF	TGCGGCAGCAGCCCGGAGGGGCAGGGAAAAGAAACCCAGCACTTC
TRBJ2-7	TRBD2	TRBV5-1	NA	CATSLLAGSMYEQYF	TGCGCCACCAGCTTGCTAGCGGGAAGCATGTACGAGCAGTACTTC
TRBJ2-7	TRBD1	TRBV20-1	large	CSALNLRSGTGGEQYF	TGCAGTGCTTTGAACCTCCGCTCCGGGACAGGGGGCGAGCAGTACTTC
TRBJ1-1	NA	TRBV2	large	CASSFDRWDTEAFF	TGTGCCAGCAGTTTCGACAGGTGGGACACTGAAGCTTTCTTT
TRBJ2-5	NA	TRBV5-1	NA	CASGWTVFEAHSF	TGCGCCAGCGGCTGGACGGTTTTCGAGGCCCACTCCTTC
TRBJ2-7	NA	TRBV20-1	NA	CSAGVGAGGSYEQYF	TGCAGCGCTGGGGTAGGGGCAGGTGGCTCCTACGAGCAGTACTTC
TRBJ2-3	NA	TRBV20-1	NA	CSARSPSGDGDTQYF	TGCAGTGCTAGAAGTCCATCGGGTGATGGAGATACGCAGTATTTC
TRBJ2-7	TRBD1	TRBV13	NA	CASSVDRGLGRRQYF	TGTGCCAGCAGCGTAGACAGGGGTTTGGGCCGGAGGCAGTACTTC
TRBJ2-1	NA	TRBV6-5	NA	CASSTLAEGPGEHFF	TGTGCCAGCAGCACCTTGGCAGAAGGGCCTGGTGAGCATTTCTTT
TRBJ2-7	NA	TRBV5-1	once	CSGSLLARAMYEQSF	TGCTCCGGCAGCTTGCTAGCGAGAGCCATGTACGAGCAGTCCTTC
TRBJ1-2	NA	TRBV5-1	NA	CASSLRGRNYGYTF	TGCGCCAGCAGCTTGCGGGGGAGGAACTATGGCTACACCTTC
TRBJ1-2	NA	TRBV5-1	NA	CACSLRGDTDSDYTF	TGCGCCTGCAGCTTGAGGGGCGACACGGATTCTGACTACACCTTC
TRBJ2-2	NA	TRBV2	NA	CASSADREGLIGELFF	TGTGCCAGCAGTGCCGACCGAGAGGGGTTGATAGGTGAGCTGTTTTTT
TRBJ1-6	NA	TRBV2	NA	CTSSPMGSYNTAQHF	TGTACCAGCAGTCCTATGGGGTCCTATAATACAGCCCAGCACTTT
TRBJ2-7	NA	TRBV5-1	NA	CSSRRTSGTGAYEQFF	TGCTCCAGCCGCCGAACTTCCGGCACAGGCGCCTACGAGCAGTTCTTT
TRBJ2-7	TRBD2	TRBV5-1	NA	CSSHPGTSGNSYEQYF	TGCTCCAGTCACCCTGGGACTAGCGGGAACTCCTACGAGCAGTACTTC
TRBJ1-1	NA	TRBV7-9	NA	CARSGAGNYEAFF	TGTGCCAGGAGCGGGGCAGGGAACTATGAAGCTTTCTTT
TRBJ1-5	NA	TRBV5-5	NA	CASSSSSRGMNSNHPQHF	TGTGCCAGCAGCTCGTCGTCCAGGGGAATGAATAGCAATCACCCCCAGCATTTT
TRBJ2-3	NA	TRBV20-1	NA	CSARDPTGEEDTQNF	TGCAGTGCCAGAGATCCAACGGGCGAGGAAGATACGCAGAATTTT
TRBJ2-5	NA	TRBV5-1	NA	CASSSAVLETQYF	TGCGCCAGCAGCTCGGCGGTTTTGGAGACCCAGTACTTC
TRBJ1-6	NA	TRBV2	NA	CGSSPVCSYNSALNF	TGTGGCAGCAGTCCTGTGTGCTCCTATAATTCAGCCCTCAACTTT
TRBJ1-4	NA	TRBV5-1	NA	CASVSGTSNEKLFF	TGCGCCAGCGTGTCCGGGACGTCTAATGAAAAGCTGTTTTTT
TRBJ2-7	NA	TRBV5-1	NA	CASSLLGGSMYEQDF	TGCGCCAGCAGCTTGCTAGGGGGATCCATGTATGAGCAGGACTTC
TRBJ2-7	NA	TRBV5-1	NA	CACSFLAGSIYEQYF	TGCGCCTGCAGCTTCCTAGCCGGATCCATTTACGAGCAGTACTTC
TRBJ2-7	NA	TRBV5-1	NA	CASSLLAGSMSEQYF	TGTGCCAGCAGCTTGCTCGCGGGATCCATGTCCGAGCAGTACTTC
TRBJ1-6	NA	TRBV2	NA	CASSQMSYKNSPLHF	TGTGCCAGCAGTCAAATGAGCTACAAAAATTCACCCCTCCACTTT
TRBJ2-4	NA	TRBV6-5	NA	CTSSQGGKSIQYF	TGTACCAGCAGTCAGGGGGGCAAAAGCATTCAGTACTTC
TRBJ1-3	NA	TRBV7-2	NA	CASSVKDSPSGNTIYF	TGTGCCAGCAGCGTTAAAGACAGTCCCTCTGGAAACACCATATATTTT
TRBJ2-2	NA	TRBV2	NA	CASIGVLVAMIREQTF	TGTGCCAGTATTGGCGTGTTAGTGGCAATGATACGGGAGCAGACTTTT
TRBJ2-7	NA	TRBV11-2	NA	CASSLAPGAPHDQYF	TGCGCCAGCAGCTTAGCCCCAGGGGCACCCCACGACCAGTACTTC
TRBJ2-5	NA	TRBV3-1	NA	CASSLGSQETQYF	TGTGCCAGCAGCTTGGGAAGCCAAGAGACCCAGTACTTC
TRBJ2-7	TRBD2	TRBV5-1	NA	CASHPGTSGNYYEQYF	TGCGCCAGTCACCCTGGGACTAGCGGGAATTACTACGAGCAGTACTTT